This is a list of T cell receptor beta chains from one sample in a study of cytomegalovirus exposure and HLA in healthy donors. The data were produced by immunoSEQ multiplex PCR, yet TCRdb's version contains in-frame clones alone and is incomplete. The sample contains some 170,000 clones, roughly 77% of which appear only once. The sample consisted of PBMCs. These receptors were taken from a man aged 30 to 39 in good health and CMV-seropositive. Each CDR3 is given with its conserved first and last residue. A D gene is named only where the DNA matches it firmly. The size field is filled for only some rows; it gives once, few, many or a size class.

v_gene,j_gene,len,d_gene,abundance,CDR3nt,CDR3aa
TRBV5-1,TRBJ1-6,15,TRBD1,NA,TGCGCCAGCAGCTTGGAGGGACAGTTTGATTCACCCCTCCACTTT,CASSLEGQFDSPLHF
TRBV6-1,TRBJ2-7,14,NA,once,TGTGCCAGCAGTGAACAGGACTTAGGCTACGAGCAGTACTTC,CASSEQDLGYEQYF
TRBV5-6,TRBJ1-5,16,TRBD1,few,TGTGCCAGCAGCTTTCTAGGACAGGGGGCGACCCAGCCCCAGCATTTT,CASSFLGQGATQPQHF
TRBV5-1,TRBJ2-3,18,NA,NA,TGCGCCAGCAGCTTGGGCATCTATCGGGGGGCAATCACAGATACGCAGTATTTT,CASSLGIYRGAITDTQYF
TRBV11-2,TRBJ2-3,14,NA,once,TGTGCCAGCAGCTCCCTCCTTGAGACAGATACGCAGTATTTT,CASSSLLETDTQYF
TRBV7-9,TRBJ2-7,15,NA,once,TGTGCCAGCAGCCGGACACCTTCTCACCCTGACGAGCAGTACTTC,CASSRTPSHPDEQYF
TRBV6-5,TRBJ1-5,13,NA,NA,TGTGCCAGCAGGCCCCAGCGAAATCAGCCCCAGCATTTT,CASRPQRNQPQHF
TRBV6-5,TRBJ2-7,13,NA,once,TGTGCCAGCAGCCCGTTCGACAGCTACGAGCAGTACTTC,CASSPFDSYEQYF
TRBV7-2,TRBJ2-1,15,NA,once,TGTGCCAGCGGCCCGCAGACAAACTTCGGTGGTGAGCAGTTCTTC,CASGPQTNFGGEQFF
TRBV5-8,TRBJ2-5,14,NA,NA,TGTGCCAGCAGCCAAAGAGTTGTACAAGAGACCCAGTACTTC,CASSQRVVQETQYF
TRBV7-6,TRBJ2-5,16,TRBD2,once,TGTGCCAGCAGCAACCGACTAGCGGGGGACCAAGAGACCCAGTACTTC,CASSNRLAGDQETQYF
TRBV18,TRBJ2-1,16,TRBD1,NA,TGTGCCAGCTCGGTTATGGACAGGCGCGGGTACAATGAGCAGTTCTTC,CASSVMDRRGYNEQFF
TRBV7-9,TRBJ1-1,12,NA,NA,TGTTCCGGTAACAGGGTCAGGACTGAAGCTTTCTTT,CSGNRVRTEAFF
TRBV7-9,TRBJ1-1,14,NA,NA,TGTGCCAGCAGCGTACTTATCGGGAACACTGAAGCTTTCTTT,CASSVLIGNTEAFF
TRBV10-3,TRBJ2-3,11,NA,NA,TGTGCCATCAGTGAAACTAGCCAGCAGTATTTT,CAISETSQQYF
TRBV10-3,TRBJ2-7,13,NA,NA,TGTGCCATCAGTGCGGCGGGAACCTACGAGCAGTACTTC,CAISAAGTYEQYF
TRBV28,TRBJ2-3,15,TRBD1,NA,TGTGCCAGCAGTCCCGGACAGGGTCGCACAGATACGCAGTATTTT,CASSPGQGRTDTQYF
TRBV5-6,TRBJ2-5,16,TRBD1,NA,TGTGCCAGCAGCCTGCGGACAGGGGGCCTCCAAGAGACCCAGTACTTC,CASSLRTGGLQETQYF
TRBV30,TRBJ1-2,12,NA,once,TGTGCCTGGAGTGTAAATCCAGTGTCGTACACCTTC,CAWSVNPVSYTF
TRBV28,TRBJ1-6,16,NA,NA,TGTGCCAGCAGTCCACCGACCGCAGGGGTGGGTTCACCCCTCCACTTT,CASSPPTAGVGSPLHF
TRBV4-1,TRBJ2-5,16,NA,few,TGCGCCAGCAGCCACGCGACGGCCCAGGGGGGTGAGACCCAGTACTTC,CASSHATAQGGETQYF
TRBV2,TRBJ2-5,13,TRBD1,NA,TGTGCCAGCAGTGGGGACAGAGAAGAGACCCAGTACTTC,CASSGDREETQYF
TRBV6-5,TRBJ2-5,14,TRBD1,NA,TGTGCCAGCAGAGTTACAGGGGGCCAAGAGACCCAGTACTTC,CASRVTGGQETQYF
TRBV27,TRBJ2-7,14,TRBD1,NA,TGTGCCAGCAGTTTAGACAGGGTTTCGTCCGAGCAGTACTTC,CASSLDRVSSEQYF
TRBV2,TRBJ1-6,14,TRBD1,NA,TGTGCCAGCAGGAAGGGACAGGGGCATTCACCCCTCCACTTT,CASRKGQGHSPLHF
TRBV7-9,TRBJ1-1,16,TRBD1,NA,TGTGCCAGCAGCTCCAACCAACAGGGGGTTTTCGCTGAAGCTTTCTTT,CASSSNQQGVFAEAFF
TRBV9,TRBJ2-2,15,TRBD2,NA,TGTGCCAGCAGCGAAAGCGGGGGGGCGATCGGGGAGCTGTTTTTT,CASSESGGAIGELFF
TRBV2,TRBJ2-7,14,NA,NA,TGTGCCAGCAGTGAACAGGGGAATCAATACGAGCAGTACTTC,CASSEQGNQYEQYF
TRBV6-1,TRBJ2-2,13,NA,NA,TGTGCCAGCCTCAGGGGGGACACCGGGGAGCTGTTTTTT,CASLRGDTGELFF
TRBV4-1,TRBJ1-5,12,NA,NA,TGCGCCAGCAGCCAAGTAGATCAGCCCCAGCATTTT,CASSQVDQPQHF
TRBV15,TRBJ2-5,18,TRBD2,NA,TGTGCCACCAGCAGGGGAGGGGTAGCGGGGGGCACCCAAGAGACCCAGTACTTC,CATSRGGVAGGTQETQYF
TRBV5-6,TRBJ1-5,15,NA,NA,TGTGCCAGCAGCTTGGCCGGTGGGGCCTATCAGCCCCAGCATTTT,CASSLAGGAYQPQHF
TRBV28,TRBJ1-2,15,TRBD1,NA,TGTGCCAGCAGTCCCCGTGTCAGGGGGCCGGATGGCTACACCTTC,CASSPRVRGPDGYTF
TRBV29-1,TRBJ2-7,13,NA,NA,TGCAGCGTCGCCGGGGACACAACCTACGAGCAGTACTTC,CSVAGDTTYEQYF
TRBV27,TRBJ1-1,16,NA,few,TGTGCCAGCAAGCCGTGGGGAGTCGACATGAACACTGAAGCTTTCTTT,CASKPWGVDMNTEAFF
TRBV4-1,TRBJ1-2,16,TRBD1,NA,TGCGCCAGCTTACGGAACAGGGGAGCTCAAAGCTATGGCTACACCTTC,CASLRNRGAQSYGYTF
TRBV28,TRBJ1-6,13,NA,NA,TGTGCCAGCAGTTTGGACACAAATTCACCCCTCCACTTT,CASSLDTNSPLHF
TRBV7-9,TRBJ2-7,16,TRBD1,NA,TGTGCCAGCAGCCTGACAGGGTTAGGTTTCACCTACGAGCAGTACTTC,CASSLTGLGFTYEQYF
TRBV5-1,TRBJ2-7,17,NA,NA,TGCGCCAGCAGCTTGACAGGGACGGCACACTCTCCTTACGAGCAGTACTTC,CASSLTGTAHSPYEQYF
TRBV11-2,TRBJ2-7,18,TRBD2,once,TGTGCCAGCAGCTTAGAAGTTTGGGGGACTAGCGCTCCCTACGAGCAGTACTTC,CASSLEVWGTSAPYEQYF
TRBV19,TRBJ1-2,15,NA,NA,TGTGCCAGTAGTATAGGGCCAGGGATTCGTGTTGGCTACACCTTC,CASSIGPGIRVGYTF
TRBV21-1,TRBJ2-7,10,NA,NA,TGTGCCAGCACCACCTACGAGCAGTACTTC,CASTTYEQYF
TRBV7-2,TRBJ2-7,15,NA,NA,TGTGCCAGCAGCCCCGCTGCGTTCCTCTCCTACGAGCAGTACTTC,CASSPAAFLSYEQYF
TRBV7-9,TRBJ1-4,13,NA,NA,TGTGCCAGCAGTTCAAGCGGGTCTGAAAAACTGTTTTTT,CASSSSGSEKLFF
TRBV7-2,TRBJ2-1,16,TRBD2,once,TGTGCCAGCAGCTTAGGACTAGCGGATGCCTACAATGAGCAGTTCTTC,CASSLGLADAYNEQFF
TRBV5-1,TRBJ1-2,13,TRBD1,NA,TGCGCCAGCAGCTTGGAGGGGGCGTATGGCTACACCTTC,CASSLEGAYGYTF
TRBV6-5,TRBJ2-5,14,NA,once,TGTGCCAGCAGGAAAGGAGGGAAGCAAGAGACCCAGTACTTC,CASRKGGKQETQYF
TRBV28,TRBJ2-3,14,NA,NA,TGTGCCAGCAGTTTCCAGGATAACACAGATACGCAGTATTTT,CASSFQDNTDTQYF
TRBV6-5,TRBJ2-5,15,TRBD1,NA,TGTGCCAGCAGTTACGGGACAGGGGATGGGGAGACCCAGTACTTC,CASSYGTGDGETQYF
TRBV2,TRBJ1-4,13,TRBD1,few,TGTGCCAGCAGGAGGACAGGCGGTGAAAAACTGTTTTTT,CASRRTGGEKLFF